The 30 T cell receptor beta chains listed next were all sequenced from one sample in a study of blood T cell repertoires in COVID-19. Clones were sequenced by immunoSEQ multiplex PCR, and TCRdb holds only the in-frame ones, with some missing. The sample includes a few hundred thousand clones, roughly 89% of them seen just once. The specimen sequenced was peripheral blood. Source of these receptors: a woman between 25 and 40 years old with COVID-19, enrolled during active disease.

V and J are TRBV4-1 and TRBJ2-1, with D possibly being TRBD2 (5 bases). The germline V and J ends were trimmed by 0 bases and 0 bases, with 9 bases remaining between them. Per the germline V gene, CDR1 is MGHRA and CDR2 is YSYEKL. This CDR3 is 16 amino acids long. CDR3 sequence: CASSQETKSSYNEQFF. The CDR3 coding sequence is TGCGCCAGCAGCCAAGAGACTAAGAGCTCCTACAATGAGCAGTTCTTC.

V is TRBV6-2 or TRBV6-3 and J is TRBJ2-1; D may be TRBD1 (6 bases). Per the germline V gene, CDR1 is MNHEY and CDR2 is SVGEGT. Deletions cut 5 bases from V and 2 bases from J, with 10 bases between. The CDR3 loop spans 14 amino acids. CDR3 sequence (DNA): TGTGCCAGCAGTGCAGGGGACCCCTACAATGAGCAGTTCTTC. Translating gives CASSAGDPYNEQFF.

This clone was picked up one time. This chain links TRBV18 with TRBJ1-2, with D tentatively TRBD1 (6 bases). Trimming removed 0 bases at V and 7 bases at J, with 15 bases between. Germline V gene sequence: CDR1 KGHSH, CDR2 LQKENI. The CDR3 consists of 15 residues. Written as DNA, the CDR3 is TGTGCCAGCTCACCACCGGGAGGGGGTGGCGGTGGCTACACCTTC. Translation: CASSPPGGGGGGYTF. The whole variable domain, filled in from reference TRBV18 and TRBJ1-2, reads NAGVMQNPRHLVRRRGQEARLRCSPMKGHSHVYWYRQLPEEGLKFMVYLQKENIIDESGMPKERFSAEFPKEGPSILRIQQVVRGDSAAYFCASSPPGGGGGGYTFGSGTRLTVV.

This clone turned up a few times. The chain links TRBV4-3 to TRBJ2-5; the match to TRBD2 covers 16 bases. The CDR3 consists of 18 residues. From germline, CDR1 is LGHNA and CDR2 YSLEER. Trimming took 2 bases from V and 0 from J; bases not matched to a gene: 3. The CDR3 here is CASSQTGLAGGYQETQYF. The CDR3 bases are TGCGCCAGCAGCCAAACGGGACTAGCGGGGGGGTACCAAGAGACCCAGTACTTC.

V is TRBV6-5 and J is TRBJ2-2; TRBD2 matches at 8 bases. The trim removed 5 bases at V and 4 bases at J, leaving 6 bases unmatched. CDR3 length: 15 amino acids. The V gene's germline CDR1 is MNHEY and CDR2 SVGAGI. The CDR3 DNA follows: TGTGCCAGCAGTCAATTTAGCGGGGTCACCGGGGAGCTGTTTTTT. The encoded protein is CASSQFSGVTGELFF.

V usage is TRBV6-2 or TRBV6-3 and J usage is TRBJ2-6; a possible D gene is TRBD1 (6 bases). The V and J ends lost 0 bases and 0 bases respectively, with 6 bases between them. CDR1 and CDR2 (germline): MNHEY, SVGEGT. CDR3 length: 16 amino acids. CDR3 nucleotide sequence: TGTGCCAGCAGTTACTCCAGGGGCTCTGGGGCCAACGTCCTGACTTTC. Residues: CASSYSRGSGANVLTF.

The DNA for the CDR3 is TGTGCCAGCTCGACAAATTCTGAAGCTTTCTTT. Its protein is CASSTNSEAFF. The chain joins TRBV18 to TRBJ1-1, with D unclear. The V gene lost 6 bases and the J gene lost 6 bases, with 8 bases spanning the gap. The CDR3 length is 11 residues. Germline loops: CDR1 KGHSH, CDR2 LQKENI.

This chain connects TRBV7-9 to TRBJ1-1; 7 positions match TRBD1. J gave up 0 bases and V 8 bases, and 9 bases lay outside the gene matches. Germline V lookup: CDR1 SEHNR, CDR2 FQNEAQ (reference sequence). This CDR3 has 15 residues. As DNA, the CDR3 is TGTGCCAGCGGACTCCGACAGGGCATGAACACTGAAGCTTTCTTT. Translating it yields CASGLRQGMNTEAFF.

J is TRBJ1-6 and V is TRBV6-2 or TRBV6-3; a weak D match, TRBD1 (5 bases). V was pared by 6 bases and J by 0 bases, with 21 bases between. Germline V gene data show CDR1 as MNHEY and CDR2 as SVGEGT. The CDR3 contains 19 residues. The CDR3 nucleotides are TGTGCCAGCAGCGACGATCCTTTGACAGCCAGCTCCTATAATTCACCCCTCCACTTT. Translating it yields CASSDDPLTASSYNSPLHF.

The genes are TRBV2 and TRBJ2-3; possible D gene TRBD2, 6 bases. CDR1 SNHLY and CDR2 FYNNEI come from the germline V gene. The V end was cut by 11 bases, the J end by 3 bases, with 15 bases between. The CDR3 covers 13 residues. CDR3 in amino acids: CAEGDSVTDTQYF. The CDR3 DNA reads TGTGCCGAAGGGGACTCGGTAACAGATACGCAGTATTTT. Full variable domain (missing parts from reference TRBV2 and TRBJ2-3): EPEVTQTPSHQVTQMGQEVILRCVPISNHLYFYWYRQILGQKVEFLVSFYNNEISEKSEIFDDQFSVERPDGSNFTLKIRSTKLEDSAMYFCAEGDSVTDTQYFGPGTRLTVL.

This clone came up a few times. Other DNA sequences in the sample encode the same CDR3. V and J are TRBV5-1 and TRBJ1-5, with D possibly TRBD1 on 5 matching bases. V lost 0 bases and J lost 4, with 8 bases in between. Germline CDR1 and CDR2: SGHRS and YFSETQ. CDR3 length: 14 residues. CDR3 sequence: CASSLAGGNQPQHF. The DNA of the CDR3 is TGCGCCAGCAGCTTGGCCGGGGGGAATCAGCCCCAGCATTTT.

V usage is TRBV1 and J usage is TRBJ2-1; the table's D call, TRBD2, was not checked against the DNA. TRBV1 is designated a pseudogene. The CDR3 is made up of 14 amino acids. For the CDR3, the DNA is TGCACCAGCAGCCATGCAAGGCCGGGGAATGAGCAGTTCTTC. Amino acids: CTSSHARPGNEQFF.

This clone was counted between two and nine times. The gene calls are TRBV27 and TRBJ1-2, with 8 nucleotides matching TRBD1. Germline CDR1 and CDR2: MNHEY and SMNVEV (reference sequence). V was pared by 6 bases and J by 8 bases, with 11 bases of the junction left unmatched. The CDR3 is 14 residues long. The CDR3 reads CASRLTAGGRGYTF. CDR3 sequence (DNA): TGTGCCAGCAGATTGACAGCAGGGGGCCGCGGCTACACCTTC.

This clone was seen once. This chain joins TRBV30 and TRBJ1-2; 8 bases are a match to TRBD1. CDR1 is GTSNPN and CDR2 is SVGIG in the germline V gene (reference sequence). V lost 8 bases, J lost 3 bases, and 5 bases stayed unmatched. The CDR3 loop spans 12 amino acids. As DNA, the CDR3 is TGTGCCCAGGACAGGGATTACTATGGCTACACCTTC. It encodes CAQDRDYYGYTF.

V gene TRBV19 combines with J gene TRBJ2-3; 8 bases map to TRBD2. J was trimmed by 2 bases and V by 1 base; bases with no gene match: 8. Germline assignment: CDR1 LNHDA and CDR2 SQIVND (reference sequence). The CDR3 has 17 residues. DNA of the CDR3: TGTGCCAGTAGTATAGGTGGCGGGGGGACCCTCACAGATACGCAGTATTTT. Translation gives CASSIGGGGTLTDTQYF. The whole variable domain, remainder taken from reference TRBV19 and TRBJ2-3, is DGGITQSPKYLFRKEGQNVTLSCEQNLNHDAMYWYRQDPGQGLRLIYYSQIVNDFQKGDIAEGYSVSREKKESFPLTVTSAQKNPTAFYLCASSIGGGGTLTDTQYFGPGTRLTVL.

The rearrangement uses TRBV7-9 and TRBJ1-1; D is possibly TRBD1 (6 bases). V lost 4 bases to trimming and J lost 9 bases, with 18 bases between them. Germline CDR1 and CDR2: SEHNR and FQNEAQ (reference sequence). The CDR3 runs 14 residues. The CDR3 region is CASSSHLAGAQAFF. The CDR3 DNA is TGTGCCAGCAGCTCCCACCTCGCGGGGGCCCAAGCTTTCTTT.

This clone turned up a few times. V gene TRBV18 combines with J gene TRBJ1-5; no definite D call. CDR3 size: 17 residues. The V end was cut by 0 bases, the J end by 1 base, with 13 bases between. The germline V gene has CDR1 KGHSH and CDR2 LQKENI. The CDR3 region is CASSPPVRVKSNQPQHF. The CDR3 DNA sequence: TGTGCCAGCTCACCACCGGTGAGAGTTAAGAGCAATCAGCCCCAGCATTTT.

The chain carries TRBV5-1 and TRBJ1-4; no clear D. CDR3 size: 15 residues. In germline, CDR1 is SGHRS, CDR2 YFSETQ. V gave up 0 bases and J gave up 8 bases, with 14 bases separating them. DNA for the CDR3: TGCGCCAGCAGCTTGGTCTCGGGGAGGCGAGAAAAACTGTTTTTT. Translating it yields CASSLVSGRREKLFF.

V gene TRBV3-1 (or the pseudogene TRBV3-2) combines with J gene TRBJ1-3, with D unresolved. Germline-derived CDR1 and CDR2 are LGHDT and YNNKEL (reference sequence). The V end was cut by 0 bases, the J end by 2 bases, with 8 bases between. CDR3 length: 15 residues. The CDR3 sequence is CASSQDRGTGNTIYF. In DNA form, the CDR3 reads TGTGCCAGCAGCCAAGATCGGGGAACTGGAAACACCATATATTTT.

This CDR3 is CASRARVRGLDGYTF. The CDR3, as DNA: TGTGCCAGCCGTGCGAGGGTCAGGGGGCTGGATGGCTACACCTTC. The chain has TRBV2 and TRBJ1-2, with 8 bases matching TRBD1. This CDR3 comprises 15 residues. J gave up 6 bases and V 8 bases, and 14 bases lay outside the gene matches. The germline gives CDR1 SNHLY, CDR2 FYNNEI.

This clone was counted a few times. The chain recombines TRBV11-3 with TRBJ2-2, with TRBD2 matching over 8 bases. Germline CDR1 SGHNT, CDR2 YENEEA. This CDR3 comprises 15 residues. J gave up 6 bases and V 2 bases, and 5 bases lay outside the gene matches. CDR3 in amino acids: CASSLYSGDAGELFF. DNA of the CDR3: TGTGCCAGCAGCTTATATAGCGGGGACGCCGGGGAGCTGTTTTTT.

The rearrangement links TRBV4-1 to TRBJ1-2; TRBD1 agrees at 8 bases. The CDR3 runs to 17 residues. V lost 2 bases and J lost 4; bases outside the gene matches: 12. Germline CDR1 and CDR2: MGHRA and YSYEKL. CDR3 coding DNA: TGCGCCAGCAGCCAACCAGGACAGGGACGGAGGGGCTATGGCTACACCTTC. It is translated as CASSQPGQGRRGYGYTF.

The chain has TRBV5-6 and TRBJ1-6; 7 bases agree with TRBD1. J lost 6 bases, V lost 0 bases, and 0 bases had no gene match. Germline CDR1 is SGHDT and CDR2 is YYEEEE. The length of the CDR3 is 14 residues. In DNA form, the CDR3 reads TGTGCCAGCAGCTTGGGGACAGGTAATTCACCCCTCCACTTT. Amino acids: CASSLGTGNSPLHF.

V usage is TRBV7-2 and J usage is TRBJ1-5; D ambiguous. The germline V gene encodes CDR1 SGHTA and CDR2 FQGNSA. The CDR3 loop spans 14 amino acids. V was cut by 1 base and J by 5 bases, with 9 bases left in between. The CDR3 nucleotides are TGTGCCAGCAGCTTAGGGGCAGGTTATCAGCCCCAGCATTTT. Translating it yields CASSLGAGYQPQHF. Full variable domain (outside the CDR3, taken from reference TRBV7-2 and TRBJ1-5): GAGVSQSPSNKVTEKGKDVELRCDPISGHTALYWYRQSLGQGLEFLIYFQGNSAPDKSGLPSDRFSAERTGGSVSTLTIQRTQQEDSAVYLCASSLGAGYQPQHFGDGTRLSIL.

This clone was counted a few times. V and J are TRBV2 and TRBJ1-4; D may be TRBD1 (6 bases). Looked up from germline, CDR1 is SNHLY and CDR2 is FYNNEI. The CDR3 has 15 amino acids. Trimming stripped 6 bases from V and 2 bases from J, with 13 bases between. The CDR3 DNA follows: TGTGCCAGCAGAACACAGGGAGCGACTAATGAAAAACTGTTTTTT. This sequence encodes CASRTQGATNEKLFF.

The chain recombines TRBV19 with TRBJ1-5; the D gene is possibly TRBD1 (5 bases). Germline CDR1 is LNHDA and CDR2 is SQIVND (reference sequence). The CDR3 totals 17 residues. The V end lost 4 bases, the J end lost 3 bases, and 19 bases lay between the germline ends. The CDR3 loop is CASSNWGGDLYNQPQHF. The CDR3 coding sequence is TGTGCCAGTAGTAACTGGGGAGGGGATTTGTACAATCAGCCCCAGCATTTT. The full variable domain, completed using reference TRBV19 and TRBJ1-5, is DGGITQSPKYLFRKEGQNVTLSCEQNLNHDAMYWYRQDPGQGLRLIYYSQIVNDFQKGDIAEGYSVSREKKESFPLTVTSAQKNPTAFYLCASSNWGGDLYNQPQHFGDGTRLSIL.

The V and J genes are TRBV2 and TRBJ2-3; TRBD2 agrees at 9 bases. The trim removed 4 bases at V and 2 bases at J, leaving 4 bases unmatched. This CDR3 region has 15 residues. In germline, CDR1 is SNHLY, CDR2 FYNNEI. For the CDR3, the DNA is TGTGCCAGCAGTGTTGGGACTAGCTACACAGATACGCAGTATTTT. Translated, it gives CASSVGTSYTDTQYF. Filled out from reference TRBV2 and TRBJ2-3, the complete variable domain reads EPEVTQTPSHQVTQMGQEVILRCVPISNHLYFYWYRQILGQKVEFLVSFYNNEISEKSEIFDDQFSVERPDGSNFTLKIRSTKLEDSAMYFCASSVGTSYTDTQYFGPGTRLTVL.

The V and J genes are TRBV2 and TRBJ1-1; weak D call: TRBD1 (6 bases). Germline V gives CDR1 SNHLY, CDR2 FYNNEI. The CDR3 loop spans 12 amino acids. V lost 11 bases, J lost 4 bases, and 14 bases lay in between. In DNA, the CDR3 is TGTGCCTCCTCACAGGGTATCACTGAAGCTTTCTTT. Translation: CASSQGITEAFF.

The rearrangement uses TRBV11-1 and TRBJ2-2; D ambiguous. Trimming removed 4 bases at V and 4 bases at J, with 4 bases between. The CDR3 length is 12 residues. From germline, CDR1 is SGHAT and CDR2 FQDESV (reference sequence). The CDR3 sequence is CASSSGTGELFF. The CDR3 nucleotides read TGTGCCAGCAGCTCCGGCACCGGGGAGCTGTTTTTT.

The rearrangement uses TRBV7-2 and TRBJ1-5, with D maybe TRBD1 (6 bases). Per germline, CDR1 SGHTA and CDR2 FQGNSA. CDR3 length: 15 amino acids. V was pared by 1 base and J by 4 bases, with 11 bases between. CDR3 nucleotides: TGTGCCAGCAGCTTAGGGGACATCAAAAATCAGCCCCAGCATTTT. As protein: CASSLGDIKNQPQHF.